This T cell receptor (beta chain) emerged from a study of a mutant IDH1 vaccine in newly diagnosed glioma. Time point in this sample: baseline, week 1 (first vaccination visit). The treatment is: pre-vaccination baseline after standard-of-care therapy. Here immunoSEQ multiplex PCR was the method, and the copy in TCRdb shows in-frame clones only, minus some. The sample has 30,000 to 40,000 clones, approximately 78% seen once. The receptor's source is a man in his forties with glioma. Some clones in this sample may be carry-over from other donors' samples. The sample here was PBMCs, taken from a glioma patient treated with radiotherapy, temozolomide or both.

CDR3 region: CASSYRANTEAFF. CDR3 DNA sequence: TGCGCCAGCAGTTACAGGGCGAACACTGAAGCTTTCTTT. This chain uses TRBV4-1 with TRBJ1-1, with D tentatively TRBD1 (6 bases). In germline, CDR1 is MGHRA, CDR2 YSYEKL. V gave up 6 bases and J gave up 1 base, with 9 bases separating them. The CDR3 covers 13 residues.